One and the same sample provided the 25 T cell receptor beta chains below, sequenced in a study of blood T cell repertoires in COVID-19. Measured with immunoSEQ multiplex PCR; TCRdb has only the in-frame clones, and not every one. In the table there are more than 90,000 clones, about 88% of which are singletons. Sequenced: peripheral blood. The receptor set was obtained from a man aged 40-49 years with acute or convalescent COVID-19.

V usage is TRBV6-5 and J usage is TRBJ2-1; 11 positions match TRBD2. The germline V gene encodes CDR1 MNHEY and CDR2 SVGAGI. The CDR3 is made up of 15 amino acids. The junction had 7 bases not matched to a gene; V was cut back by 6 bases and J by 6 bases. CDR3 residues: CASRRLAGPINEQFF. CDR3 DNA: TGTGCCAGCAGAAGACTAGCGGGGCCAATCAATGAGCAGTTCTTC.

CDR3 nucleotide sequence: TGTGCCAGCAGCTTAGCGATGACTAGGACCAGCTCAGATACGCAGTATTTT. Amino acids: CASSLAMTRTSSDTQYF. The chain is built from TRBV7-8 and TRBJ2-3, with TRBD2 as a possible D gene (6 bases). V gave up 0 bases and J gave up 4 bases, with 17 bases separating them. Germline V CDR1 and CDR2: SGHVS, FQNEAQ. This CDR3 comprises 17 residues.

The chain joins TRBV10-2 to TRBJ1-2, with a tentative D call TRBD1 (6 bases). Trimming took off 7 bases at V and 0 bases at J, with 12 bases between the two ends. The germline V gene encodes CDR1 WSHSY and CDR2 SAAADI. The CDR3 runs 14 residues. CDR3 loop: CASNSRGANYGYTF. In DNA form, the CDR3 reads TGCGCCAGCAACTCCAGGGGAGCTAACTATGGCTACACCTTC.

This clone was counted a few times. This chain joins TRBV5-1 and TRBJ2-2; D might be TRBD2 (5 bases). Germline V gene sequence: CDR1 SGHRS, CDR2 YFSETQ. The CDR3 length is 15 residues. Trimming removed 1 base at V and 0 bases at J, with 7 bases between. CDR3 amino acids: CASSLRDSNTGELFF. The CDR3 bases are TGCGCCAGCAGCTTGCGGGATTCGAACACCGGGGAGCTGTTTTTT.

The CDR3 coding sequence is TGTGCCAGCAGCCTCGGTCCATCCCTTAACTATGGCTACACCTTC. Translated: CASSLGPSLNYGYTF. The rearrangement joins TRBV7-2 to TRBJ1-2; D call uncertain. The CDR3 loop spans 15 amino acids. Germline-derived CDR1 and CDR2 are SGHTA and FQGNSA. V gave up 5 bases and J gave up 1 base, with 14 bases separating them.

The chain carries TRBV28 and TRBJ1-6; D not resolved. CDR3 length: 15 residues. Germline V gives CDR1 MDHEN, CDR2 SYDVKM. Between the trimmed V and J ends, which lost 5 bases and 7 bases, there was a span of 15 bases. CDR3 in DNA: TGTGCCAGCAGTAACCAGGAGGTATTAAATTCACCCCTCCACTTT. Translated, it gives CASSNQEVLNSPLHF.

The CDR3 loop is CASSSSGGSETQYF. The CDR3 DNA reads TGTGCCAGCAGCTCGAGCGGGGGCAGTGAGACCCAGTACTTC. The chain carries TRBV7-2 and TRBJ2-5; 8 nucleotides agree with TRBD2. The germline gives CDR1 SGHTA, CDR2 FQGNSA. V lost 4 bases to trimming and J lost 5 bases; unmatched junction nucleotides: 6. The CDR3 contains 14 residues.

This clone has just a few counts. The chain is built from TRBV6-2 or TRBV6-3 and TRBJ2-3; 8 bases match TRBD1. The trim removed 2 bases at V and 4 bases at J, leaving 5 bases unmatched. The CDR3 spans 15 residues. The V gene's germline CDR1 is MNHEY and CDR2 SVGEGT. DNA of the CDR3: TGTGCCAGCAGTTACGGTACCAGGGGGCCAGATACGCAGTATTTT. Translating it yields CASSYGTRGPDTQYF.

This clone has only one observation. Written as DNA, the CDR3 is TGTGCCAGCAGTCTATACAGGGGGCAGCCCCAGCATTTT. It encodes CASSLYRGQPQHF. J is TRBJ1-5 and V is TRBV6-5; TRBD1 matches at 8 bases. The CDR3 covers 13 residues. V lost 5 bases to trimming and J lost 7 bases; unmatched junction nucleotides: 4. Germline loops: CDR1 MNHEY, CDR2 SVGAGI.

The chain is built from TRBV28 and TRBJ2-7; 7 bases are shared with TRBD1. Per the germline V gene, CDR1 is MDHEN and CDR2 is SYDVKM. The CDR3 runs 14 residues. Trimming at V came to 6 bases and at J to 6 bases, leaving 11 bases not matched to a gene. CDR3: CASSLIGTVSEQYF. The CDR3 region has the DNA TGTGCCAGCAGCTTAATAGGGACAGTCAGCGAGCAGTACTTC. Full variable domain (outside the CDR3, taken from reference TRBV28 and TRBJ2-7): DVKVTQSSRYLVKRTGEKVFLECVQDMDHENMFWYRQDPGLGLRLIYFSYDVKMKEKGDIPEGYSVSREKKERFSLILESASTNQTSMYLCASSLIGTVSEQYFGPGTRLTVT.

The chain recombines TRBV28 with TRBJ2-7, with D perhaps matching TRBD1 (5 bases). Between the trimmed V and J ends, which lost 6 bases and 4 bases, there was a span of 10 bases. The germline V gene encodes CDR1 MDHEN and CDR2 SYDVKM. The CDR3 is 12 amino acids. CDR3 region: CASRLTGYEQYF. For the CDR3, the DNA is TGTGCCAGCAGACTTACAGGTTACGAGCAGTACTTC.

This chain connects TRBV6-5 to TRBJ1-6; TRBD1 is a possible D gene (5 bases). The V end was cut by 6 bases, the J end by 9 bases, with 15 bases between. From germline, CDR1 is MNHEY and CDR2 SVGAGI. This CDR3 region has 14 residues. This CDR3 is CASSAGPGVSPLHF. The DNA of the CDR3 is TGTGCCAGCAGCGCGGGACCGGGTGTTTCACCCCTCCACTTT.

V is TRBV18 and J is TRBJ2-7; 8 bases are shared with TRBD2. V gave up 2 bases and J gave up 0 bases; unmatched junction bases: 0. The CDR3 covers 14 residues. Germline CDR1 and CDR2: KGHSH and LQKENI. CDR3 residues: CASSPGLASYEQYF. Here the CDR3 DNA reads TGTGCCAGCTCACCAGGACTAGCCTCCTACGAGCAGTACTTC.

The rearrangement joins TRBV18 to TRBJ2-1; 8 bases map to TRBD2. Trimming cost V 4 bases and J 3 bases; bases outside gene matches: 2. Germline values: CDR1 KGHSH, CDR2 LQKENI. The CDR3 runs 14 residues. DNA of the CDR3: TGTGCCAGCTCACGCACTAGCGGCTACAATGAGCAGTTCTTC. This gives the protein CASSRTSGYNEQFF. Full variable domain (remainder filled in from reference TRBV18 and TRBJ2-1): NAGVMQNPRHLVRRRGQEARLRCSPMKGHSHVYWYRQLPEEGLKFMVYLQKENIIDESGMPKERFSAEFPKEGPSILRIQQVVRGDSAAYFCASSRTSGYNEQFFGPGTRLTVL.

This sequence joins TRBV6-5 and TRBJ2-1; D gene unclear. In germline, CDR1 is MNHEY, CDR2 SVGAGI. Trimming pared 1 base from V and 4 bases from J, leaving 8 bases between. The CDR3 consists of 14 residues. The CDR3 DNA follows: TGTGCCAGCAGTTACTTCGGGTCGTACAATGAGCAGTTCTTC. This sequence encodes CASSYFGSYNEQFF.

This clone has just one count. The chain uses TRBV5-4 and TRBJ2-1, with TRBD2 matching 7 bases. Germline CDR1 and CDR2: SGHNT and YYREEE (reference sequence). The CDR3 loop spans 13 amino acids. V shed 7 bases, J shed 5 bases, and the junction held 6 bases outside the gene matches. CDR3 DNA sequence: TGTGCCAGCCGGTGGGGGGGACACAATGAGCAGTTCTTC. Translated: CASRWGGHNEQFF.

The chain employs TRBV25-1 and TRBJ1-1, with D possibly TRBD1 on 5 matching bases. Germline V gives CDR1 MGHDK, CDR2 SYGVNS. Trimming removed 1 base at V and 8 bases at J, with 11 bases between. This CDR3 spans 13 amino acids. CDR3 protein: CASSEFAGAEAFF. CDR3 DNA sequence: TGTGCCAGCAGTGAATTTGCTGGGGCGGAAGCTTTCTTT. Combining the CDR3 with reference TRBV25-1 and TRBJ1-1 gives the whole variable domain EADIYQTPRYLVIGTGKKITLECSQTMGHDKMYWYQQDPGMELHLIHYSYGVNSTEKGDLSSESTVSRIRTEHFPLTLESARPSHTSQYLCASSEFAGAEAFFGQGTRLTVV.

The J gene is TRBJ2-7, the V gene TRBV7-9; tentative D call: TRBD1 (6 bases). CDR3 length equals 14 residues. Germline V CDR1 and CDR2: SEHNR, FQNEAQ (reference sequence). Trimming shortened V by 2 bases and J by 3 bases, and 11 bases separated the two germline ends. The CDR3: CASSLQGRVYEQYF. CDR3 DNA: TGTGCCAGCAGCTTACAGGGGCGGGTCTACGAGCAGTACTTC.

As regards this clone: The limits of the CDR3 on the DNA are not certain, so only TCRdb's listed CDR3 is given. The chain joins TRBV2 to TRBJ2-5; the table names TRBD1, a call not compared with the DNA. The CDR3 sequence runs 17 residues, both termini included. From germline, CDR1 is SNHLY and CDR2 FYNNEI. CDR3 amino acids: CASSEALRARGWETQYF.

This chain links TRBV5-1 with TRBJ1-2; D ambiguous. The CDR3 extends over 15 amino acids. Trimming pared 0 bases from V and 6 bases from J, leaving 15 bases between. Germline V gene data show CDR1 as SGHRS and CDR2 as YFSETQ. Written as DNA, the CDR3 is TGCGCCAGCAGCTTGGTCGTCACCCCCGGGGATGGCTACACCTTC. It encodes CASSLVVTPGDGYTF.

The chain has TRBV2 and TRBJ2-7; 8 positions agree with TRBD1. Trimming took 4 bases from V and 2 from J; bases not matched to a gene: 13. This CDR3 spans 17 amino acids. Germline assignment: CDR1 SNHLY and CDR2 FYNNEI. CDR3 sequence (DNA): TGTGCCAGCAGTGCCTGGACAGGGACCTACCTACCCTACGAGCAGTACTTC. It yields the protein CASSAWTGTYLPYEQYF.

The CDR3 DNA follows: TGTGCCAGCAGCTTATTGGGAGGTAGCGGGAGCACAGATACGCAGTATTTT. Amino acids: CASSLLGGSGSTDTQYF. This chain uses TRBV7-8 with TRBJ2-3; 7 bases fit TRBD2. Trimming removed 2 bases from V and 0 bases from J; junction bases left unmatched: 8. The CDR3 sequence is 17 residues long. Germline V CDR1 and CDR2: SGHVS, FQNEAQ.

This clone has just a few counts. The chain joins TRBV7-8 to TRBJ1-2; D may be TRBD1 (5 bases). The ends were cut back, 2 bases at V and 4 bases at J, with 11 bases in the middle. Germline V gene lookup returns CDR1 SGHVS and CDR2 FQNEAQ. The CDR3 length is 14 residues. Written as DNA, the CDR3 is TGTGCCAGCAGCTTAAATGCAGGGCTCTATGGCTACACCTTC. Translation: CASSLNAGLYGYTF.

The count of this clone is one. This chain joins TRBV12-5 and TRBJ2-3; 10 bases line up with TRBD2. The length of the CDR3 is 16 residues. CDR1 is LGHNT, CDR2 FRNRAP, per germline. Trimming at V came to 0 bases and at J to 2 bases, leaving 2 bases not matched to a gene. The CDR3 DNA is TGTGCTAGTGGTTTGGTACTAGCGGGGATCACAGATACGCAGTATTTT. Encoded protein: CASGLVLAGITDTQYF.

V and J are TRBV5-4 and TRBJ2-5, with 10 positions matching TRBD2. Germline V CDR1 and CDR2: SGHNT, YYREEE (reference sequence). The CDR3 length is 16 residues. V shed 4 bases, J shed 5 bases, and the junction held 11 bases outside the gene matches. In DNA, the CDR3 is TGTGCCAGCAGCGTGTTAGCGGGGGGAGGCTTGGAGACCCAGTACTTC. As protein: CASSVLAGGGLETQYF.